This is a list of T cell receptor beta chains from one sample in a study of OX40 agonist ivuxolimab in advanced cancers. Clones were read by immunoSEQ multiplex PCR, and TCRdb kept only the in-frame ones, dropping some. The data show tens of thousands of clones, with around 85% seen just once and 0.2% to 0.25% held by the top ten. The specimen comprised CD4+ or CD8+ T cells sorted from blood, sampled in a trial of the OX40 agonist ivuxolimab. The source of these receptors is an adult with an advanced solid tumor such as melanoma, head and neck, liver or kidney cancer. Each CDR3 is given with its conserved first and last residue. The D gene is left open where the match is weak. A row's size may be missing; if present it is once, few, many or a size class.

>TRBJ2-7|17|TRBV11-2|TRBD2|NA
TGTGCCAGCAGCACAAATCAAAGGACTAGCGGGCGCTACGAGCAGTACTTC
CASSTNQRTSGRYEQYF
>TRBJ2-3|14|TRBV10-3|NA|few
TGTGCCATCAGTGTTTCGGGAGACACAGATACGCAGTATTTT
CAISVSGDTDTQYF
>TRBJ2-5|13|TRBV19|NA|NA
TGTGCCAGTAGTATTGGCAGCCAAGAGACCCAGTACTTC
CASSIGSQETQYF
>TRBJ2-3|17|TRBV7-2|NA|NA
TGTGCCAGCAGCTCGACGGGACTCACAAATCCCACAGATACGCAGTATTTT
CASSSTGLTNPTDTQYF
>TRBJ1-5|13|TRBV28|NA|NA
TGTGCCAGCAGTTTTACAGGGAATCAGCCCCAGCATTTT
CASSFTGNQPQHF
>TRBJ1-5|15|TRBV6-5|NA|NA
TGTGCCAGCAGTCGCGACGGAGACGGGGCGTCACCCCAGCATTTT
CASSRDGDGASPQHF
>TRBJ2-5|14|TRBV10-1|TRBD2|NA
TGCGCCAGCAGTCCTAGCGGGTACCAAGAGACCCAGTACTTC
CASSPSGYQETQYF
>TRBJ1-4|16|TRBV28|NA|NA
TGTGCCAGCAATACGCCTACGGGCTTTCGTGGTGAAAAACTGTTTTTT
CASNTPTGFRGEKLFF
>TRBJ2-7|13|TRBV29-1|NA|NA
TGCAGCGTTGATCGAAAGGGCTCCTACGAGCAGTACTTC
CSVDRKGSYEQYF
>TRBJ2-3|15|TRBV6-5|NA|NA
TGTGCCAGCAGTGGAGAAGGGGGTAGTACAGATACGCAGTATTTT
CASSGEGGSTDTQYF
>TRBJ1-1|12|TRBV28|TRBD1|NA
TGTGCCAGCAGTTTAAGGGACAGGGACGCTTTCTTT
CASSLRDRDAFF
>TRBJ2-2|15|TRBV18|NA|NA
TGTGCCAGCTCACCACTTAACAGTTTCATTGGGGAGCTGTTTTTT
CASSPLNSFIGELFF
>TRBJ2-3|15|TRBV5-8|TRBD1|NA
TGTGCCAGCAATGGGGGACAGGGAGGCACAGATACGCAGTATTTT
CASNGGQGGTDTQYF
>TRBJ1-5|15|TRBV6-5|NA|few
TGTGCCAGCAGTGCCGGGACACAAAGGGATCAGCCCCAGCATTTT
CASSAGTQRDQPQHF
>TRBJ2-2|16|TRBV7-6|TRBD2|NA
TGTGCCAGCAGCTTAGAACTAGCGGGAAACACCGGGGAGCTGTTTTTT
CASSLELAGNTGELFF